The subject of this entry is one TCR beta chain. This entry is derived from a study of T cell clones after liver transplantation. About the study: A pre-transplant mixed lymphocyte reaction with TCRbeta sequencing defined graft-donor-reactive clones followed in post-transplant blood. At least one year of complete immunosuppression withdrawal without enzymes over twice normal defined tolerance. Third-party-reactive TCRbeta sequences from pre-transplant mixed lymphocyte reactions served as antigen-independent comparators.

Looked up from germline, CDR1 is SSHAT and CDR2 is FNYEAQ (reference sequence). V lost 5 bases and J 0 bases, leaving 14 bases between the germline ends. The CDR3 contains 16 residues. The data were produced by immunoSEQ multiplex PCR, yet TCRdb's version contains in-frame clones alone and is incomplete. In the table there are around 97,000 clones, around 80% of which are singletons. The origin of this receptor is a human patient who received a liver transplant. The T cells may come from the graft donor. The chain carries TRBV7-7 and TRBJ2-1, with D tentatively TRBD2 (6 bases). The specimen comprised CD4+ T cells from blood, sampled 47 months after liver transplant. The CDR3 region has the DNA TGTGCCAGCAGCACGAGCCCCGGGAGCTCCTACAATGAGCAGTTCTTC. The encoded protein is CASSTSPGSSYNEQFF.